A single sample is the source of the 25 T cell receptor beta chains below, sequenced in a study of blood T cell repertoires in COVID-19. Sequencing was performed with immunoSEQ multiplex PCR; in TCRdb, only in-frame clones are kept and a portion is missing. This table has more than 300,000 clones, more than 75% appearing once. The sample taken for sequencing was PBMCs or T cells enriched from blood (not recorded which). These receptor sequences come from a woman younger than 30 who had recovered from COVID-19.

Of note for this clone: Its ends do not fully match the called genes, so a read error is possible. V usage is TRBV23-1 and J usage is TRBJ2-2; 7 bases align to TRBD1. Being an ORF, TRBV23-1 has a function that is uncertain. The CDR3 covers 13 residues. CDR3 loop: CASSRDSGRGAVF. The CDR3 DNA follows: TGCGCCAGCAGTCGGGACAGCGGCCGGGGAGCTGTTTTT.

This chain connects TRBV7-6 to TRBJ1-3; 9 nucleotides align to TRBD1. This CDR3 is built from 15 residues. Germline CDR1 is SGHVS and CDR2 is FNYEAQ. With V trimmed by 5 bases and J by 0 bases, 2 bases remained unmatched. CDR3 sequence (DNA): TGTGCCAGCAGCGAGGACAGGGGCTCTGGAAACACCATATATTTT. Protein: CASSEDRGSGNTIYF. Variable domain in full (rest from reference TRBV7-6 and TRBJ1-3): GAGVSQSPRYKVTKRGQDVALRCDPISGHVSLYWYRQALGQGPEFLTYFNYEAQQDKSGLPNDRFSAERPEGSISTLTIQRTEQRDSAMYRCASSEDRGSGNTIYFGEGSWLTVV.

The table lists this clone with a count of one. The chain carries TRBV6-5 and TRBJ1-1; the match to TRBD1 covers 7 bases. The germline gives CDR1 MNHEY, CDR2 SVGAGI. J was trimmed by 0 bases and V by 7 bases; bases with no gene match: 5. The CDR3 is 14 residues long. The CDR3 protein is CASIGQALNTEAFF. In DNA form, the CDR3 reads TGTGCCAGCATCGGACAGGCCCTGAACACTGAAGCTTTCTTT.

The V call is TRBV10-3, the J call TRBJ2-1; TRBD2 matches at 10 bases. The germline V gene has CDR1 ENHRY and CDR2 SYGVKD. Losses at the gene ends were 11 bases for V and 0 bases for J; bases not matched to a gene: 7. The CDR3 is 15 residues long. The CDR3 coding sequence is TGTGCCGCTCAGTCTAGCGGGGGCTCCTACAATGAGCAGTTCTTC. Translated, it gives CAAQSSGGSYNEQFF.

A remark on this clone: This sample includes further DNA sequences coding for the same CDR3. This chain links TRBV3-1 (or the pseudogene TRBV3-2) with TRBJ2-5; D unresolved. Germline lookup yields CDR1 LGHDT and CDR2 YNNKEL (reference sequence). CDR3 length: 11 amino acids. Trimming cost V 4 bases and J 5 bases, with 5 bases left between them. The CDR3: CASSLRETQYF. In DNA, the CDR3 is TGTGCCAGCAGCCTTCGGGAGACCCAGTACTTC.

The chain couples TRBV12-3 or TRBV12-4 to TRBJ1-1, with TRBD1 matching 8 bases. The CDR3 extends over 13 amino acids. V gave up 6 bases and J gave up 0 bases; unmatched junction bases: 0. CDR3 region: CASRQGVNTEAFF. CDR3 bases: TGTGCCAGCAGACAGGGGGTGAACACTGAAGCTTTCTTT.

J is TRBJ2-3 and V is TRBV2, with unresolved D. Germline CDR1 SNHLY, CDR2 FYNNEI. The CDR3 sequence is 14 residues long. Trimming left V 7 bases short and J 2 bases short, with 13 bases between. CDR3 nucleotide sequence: TGTGCCAGCACTCGCGGCGGATCCACAGATACGCAGTATTTT. Translation: CASTRGGSTDTQYF. The variable domain in full, with the rest retrieved from reference TRBV2 and TRBJ2-3, is EPEVTQTPSHQVTQMGQEVILRCVPISNHLYFYWYRQILGQKVEFLVSFYNNEISEKSEIFDDQFSVERPDGSNFTLKIRSTKLEDSAMYFCASTRGGSTDTQYFGPGTRLTVL.

CDR3: CASSPQGLNTEAFF. CDR3 coding DNA: TGTGCCAGCAGTCCACAGGGCCTGAACACTGAAGCTTTCTTT. The chain couples TRBV28 to TRBJ1-1; D might be TRBD1 (6 bases). This CDR3 comprises 14 residues. Germline CDR1 reads MDHEN; CDR2 reads SYDVKM. V was shortened by 5 bases and J by 0 bases, with 10 bases between the two germline ends.

This clone has a single count. The CDR3, as DNA: TGCGCCAGCAGCCAATTTGACAGGGGGTCATCCTACGAGCAGTACTTC. Protein sequence: CASSQFDRGSSYEQYF. V usage is TRBV4-1 and J usage is TRBJ2-7; TRBD1 agrees at 9 bases. The germline gives CDR1 MGHRA, CDR2 YSYEKL. Losses at the gene ends were 2 bases for V and 1 base for J; bases not matched to a gene: 6. The CDR3 loop spans 16 amino acids.

The chain has TRBV27 and TRBJ1-5; the match to TRBD1 covers 9 bases. The CDR3 spans 17 residues. Germline V CDR1 and CDR2: MNHEY, SMNVEV (reference sequence). V trimming: 4 bases; J trimming: 1 base; junction bases outside the gene matches: 8. CDR3 protein: CASSSRQGVLSNQPQHF. In DNA, the CDR3 is TGTGCCAGCAGTTCCCGACAGGGGGTGTTGAGCAATCAGCCCCAGCATTTT.

This clone appeared once. The V gene is TRBV2, the J gene TRBJ2-1; tentatively, D is TRBD1 (8 bases). The length of the CDR3 is 14 residues. V was clipped by 8 bases and J by 2 bases, with 13 bases between them. Germline CDR1 and CDR2: SNHLY and FYNNEI. The CDR3 coding sequence is TGTGCCAGCGGAACAGGGGGGGCCTACAATGAGCAGTTCTTC. Its protein product is CASGTGGAYNEQFF.

The V and J genes are TRBV9 and TRBJ2-3; D is uncertain. CDR1 SGDLS and CDR2 YYNGEE come from the germline V gene. The CDR3 loop spans 12 amino acids. V lost 3 bases, J lost 2 bases, and 4 bases lay in between. This CDR3 is CASSAYTDTQYF. CDR3 nucleotide sequence: TGTGCCAGCAGCGCTTACACAGATACGCAGTATTTT.

V usage is TRBV19 and J usage is TRBJ2-1; possibly TRBD1 for D (5 bases). The CDR3 sequence is 15 residues long. The germline V and J ends were trimmed by 5 bases and 8 bases, with 19 bases remaining between them. CDR1 is LNHDA, CDR2 SQIVND, per germline (reference sequence). The CDR3 coding sequence is TGTGCCAGTAGTGTGGTGGCAGGGAAGGGCTATGAGCAGTTCTTC. Its protein product is CASSVVAGKGYEQFF.

The chain has TRBV5-1 and TRBJ1-2, with D perhaps TRBD1 (6 bases). Germline CDR1 reads SGHRS; CDR2 reads YFSETQ. This CDR3 comprises 11 residues. V was clipped by 5 bases and J by 7 bases, with 9 bases between them. This CDR3 reads CASRVGAGYTF. The DNA for the CDR3 is TGCGCCAGCAGGGTGGGGGCTGGCTACACCTTC.

This rearrangement joins TRBV4-3 to TRBJ1-3, with D maybe TRBD1 (5 bases). CDR1 is LGHNA, CDR2 YSLEER, per germline. Between the trimmed V and J ends, which lost 0 bases and 4 bases, there was a span of 10 bases. The CDR3 length is 15 residues. The CDR3 DNA follows: TGCGCCAGCAGCCAAGAGGTGCAGGGAGGAAACACCATATATTTT. Its translation: CASSQEVQGGNTIYF.

The genes are TRBV3-1 (or the pseudogene TRBV3-2) and TRBJ2-1, with a possible D match to TRBD2 (6 bases). Per germline, CDR1 LGHDT and CDR2 YNNKEL (reference sequence). The CDR3 is 15 amino acids. V was clipped by 1 base and J by 3 bases, with 10 bases between them. CDR3: CASSQVGGDYNEQFF. The CDR3 DNA reads TGTGCCAGCAGCCAAGTGGGGGGTGACTACAATGAGCAGTTCTTC.

This rearrangement joins TRBV5-1 to TRBJ1-1, with D unresolved. The V gene's germline CDR1 is SGHRS and CDR2 YFSETQ. Trimming shortened V by 2 bases and J by 1 base, and 12 bases separated the two germline ends. The CDR3 loop spans 15 amino acids. The CDR3 coding sequence is TGCGCCAGCAGCTTTTACTATCTAGGGAACACTGAAGCTTTCTTT. Residues: CASSFYYLGNTEAFF.

The chain recombines TRBV3-1 (or the pseudogene TRBV3-2) with TRBJ1-5; 7 nucleotides match TRBD1. The CDR3 consists of 15 residues. Germline loops: CDR1 LGHDT, CDR2 YNNKEL (reference sequence). V shed 1 base, J shed 4 bases, and the junction held 4 bases outside the gene matches. CDR3 DNA: TGTGCCAGCAGCCAAGGGACAGGAGTTAATCAGCCCCAGCATTTT. Its translation is CASSQGTGVNQPQHF.

This rearrangement joins TRBV30 to TRBJ2-1, with 9 bases fitting TRBD2. The germline V gene has CDR1 GTSNPN and CDR2 SVGIG (reference sequence). Unmatched junction bases numbered 7, after V lost 0 bases and J lost 4 bases. The CDR3 is made up of 16 amino acids. The chain's CDR3 is CAWSVRGSGGYNEQFF. In DNA form, the CDR3 reads TGTGCCTGGAGTGTACGGGGTAGCGGGGGATACAATGAGCAGTTCTTC.

This chain links TRBV25-1 with TRBJ1-6; D ambiguous. V lost 6 bases and J 5 bases, leaving 11 bases between the germline ends. This CDR3 has 14 amino acids. Germline V gene lookup returns CDR1 MGHDK and CDR2 SYGVNS. The CDR3 bases are TGTGCCAGCAGCACAAAAACCAATAATTCACCCCTCCACTTT. Its protein is CASSTKTNNSPLHF.

This chain links TRBV5-4 with TRBJ1-1, with 7 bases aligning to TRBD1. CDR3 length: 15 residues. Losses at the gene ends were 4 bases for V and 4 bases for J; bases not matched to a gene: 10. The germline V gene has CDR1 SGHNT and CDR2 YYREEE (reference sequence). The CDR3 nucleotides are TGTGCCAGCAGCCTAGACAGGGTAAGAGGCACTGAAGCTTTCTTT. Protein: CASSLDRVRGTEAFF.

In its sample, this clone was seen a few times. This chain connects TRBV4-1 to TRBJ2-7, with 14 bases that match TRBD2. This CDR3 spans 15 amino acids. The germline CDR1 and CDR2 sequences are MGHRA and YSYEKL. With V trimmed by 5 bases and J by 6 bases, 6 bases remained unmatched. CDR3 DNA: TGCGCCAGCAGCTCGGGACTAGCGGGGGAAGGCGAGCAGTACTTC. It specifies CASSSGLAGEGEQYF.

The rearrangement links TRBV5-1 to TRBJ1-2; 10 nucleotides align to TRBD1. The length of the CDR3 is 15 residues. From germline, CDR1 is SGHRS and CDR2 YFSETQ. The J segment lost 7 bases and the V segment lost 4 bases, leaving 10 bases of the junction unmatched. CDR3 nucleotides: TGCGCCAGCAGCACGACAGGGGGCGGACTTAGTGGCTACACCTTC. Protein sequence: CASSTTGGGLSGYTF.

V usage is TRBV7-2 and J usage is TRBJ2-3; no reliable D call. CDR3 length equals 16 residues. The germline V and J ends were trimmed by 5 bases and 2 bases, with 17 bases remaining between them. The germline gives CDR1 SGHTA, CDR2 FQGNSA. The CDR3, as DNA: TGTGCCAGCAGCCCGTCGGAGATACGATACACAGATACGCAGTATTTT. Its translation: CASSPSEIRYTDTQYF.

To note about this clone: This may stem from a read error, because a much larger clone lies one nucleotide away. The chain uses TRBV27 and TRBJ2-3; 7 positions match TRBD1. CDR3 length equals 15 residues. Per germline, CDR1 MNHEY and CDR2 SMNVEV (reference sequence). V was pared by 2 bases and J by 1 base, with 3 bases of the junction left unmatched. For the CDR3, the DNA is TGTGCCAGCAGTTTAGACAGGGTGGGCACAGATACGCAGTATTTT. It is translated as CASSLDRVGTDTQYF.